One and the same sample provided the 28 T cell receptor beta chains below, sequenced in a study of blood T cell repertoires in COVID-19. The protocol was immunoSEQ multiplex PCR, while the TCRdb copy is restricted to in-frame clones and leaves out a portion. Of approximately 210,000 clones in the sample, about 80% are singletons; the top ten hold under 3%. The sequenced material came from peripheral blood. The source is a woman aged 40 to 50 with active or convalescent COVID-19.

V gene TRBV19 combines with J gene TRBJ1-4; 8 positions agree with TRBD1. V was pared by 7 bases and J by 4 bases, with 11 bases of the junction left unmatched. The CDR3 runs to 16 residues. Per the germline V gene, CDR1 is LNHDA and CDR2 is SQIVND (reference sequence). CDR3 loop: CASNEFDRGRNEKLFF. The CDR3 nucleotides are TGTGCCAGTAACGAATTCGACAGGGGACGTAATGAAAAACTGTTTTTT. The whole variable domain, filled in from reference TRBV19 and TRBJ1-4, reads DGGITQSPKYLFRKEGQNVTLSCEQNLNHDAMYWYRQDPGQGLRLIYYSQIVNDFQKGDIAEGYSVSREKKESFPLTVTSAQKNPTAFYLCASNEFDRGRNEKLFFGSGTQLSVL.

The chain carries TRBV11-3 and TRBJ1-4; 8 bases map to TRBD1. The ends lost 5 bases at V and 3 bases at J; junction bases unmatched: 5. The CDR3 is 15 amino acids. Germline V lookup: CDR1 SGHNT, CDR2 YENEEA. The CDR3 sequence is CASSARQGSNEKLFF. The CDR3, as DNA: TGTGCCAGCAGCGCCAGACAGGGGTCTAATGAAAAACTGTTTTTT.

The chain recombines TRBV7-8 with TRBJ1-2; 7 positions agree with TRBD1. V gave up 1 base and J gave up 6 bases; unmatched junction bases: 2. Germline loops: CDR1 SGHVS, CDR2 FQNEAQ. The CDR3 runs 13 residues. CDR3: CASSLGQGDGYTF. In DNA, the CDR3 is TGTGCCAGCAGCTTAGGACAGGGCGATGGCTACACCTTC.

The CDR3 here is CASTMGTAHNEQFF. The DNA of the CDR3 is TGTGCCAGCACCATGGGGACAGCACACAATGAGCAGTTCTTC. This chain joins TRBV6-5 and TRBJ2-1, with 7 bases lining up with TRBD1. The CDR3 extends over 14 amino acids. The V gene end was trimmed by 7 bases and the J gene end by 5 bases; junction bases not matched to a gene: 8. From germline, CDR1 is MNHEY and CDR2 SVGAGI.

The chain combines TRBV29-1 with TRBJ2-2; 8 nucleotides match TRBD2. Unmatched junction bases numbered 12, after V lost 6 bases and J lost 6 bases. Germline assignment: CDR1 SQVTM and CDR2 ANQGSEA. The length of the CDR3 is 15 residues. The CDR3 DNA follows: TGCAGCGTCTCCCGGGGGGGAGATGGAGCCGGGGAGCTGTTTTTT. Translated: CSVSRGGDGAGELFF.

J is TRBJ2-5 and V is TRBV2; 8 bases fit TRBD1. The germline gives CDR1 SNHLY, CDR2 FYNNEI. The CDR3 sequence is 14 residues long. V shed 6 bases and J 5 bases; nucleotides not matched to a gene: 8. The CDR3 is CASRRTGTWETQYF. The DNA for the CDR3 is TGTGCCAGCAGACGGACAGGGACTTGGGAGACCCAGTACTTC.

This chain uses TRBV9 with TRBJ1-1, with 9 bases fitting TRBD1. The CDR3 is 18 amino acids. From germline, CDR1 is SGDLS and CDR2 YYNGEE. V lost 0 bases to trimming and J lost 2 bases; unmatched junction nucleotides: 11. The CDR3 protein is CASSVGESGQGPNTEAFF. CDR3 DNA sequence: TGTGCCAGCAGCGTAGGAGAAAGCGGACAGGGGCCAAACACTGAAGCTTTCTTT.

This clone was recorded many times. The J gene is TRBJ2-1, the V gene TRBV7-3; TRBD2 might be the D (6 bases). The V gene's germline CDR1 is SGHTA and CDR2 FQGTGA. The CDR3 is 13 residues long. V lost 5 bases and J 9 bases, leaving 14 bases between the germline ends. CDR3 loop: CASSRLVYGEQFF. The DNA of the CDR3 is TGTGCCAGCAGCCGACTAGTGTATGGTGAGCAGTTCTTC. The full variable domain, its missing parts supplied by reference TRBV7-3 and TRBJ2-1, is GAGVSQTPSNKVTEKGKYVELRCDPISGHTALYWYRQSLGQGPEFLIYFQGTGAADDSGLPNDRFFAVRPEGSVSTLKIQRTERGDSAVYLCASSRLVYGEQFFGPGTRLTVL.

This clone is a singleton in its sample. The V gene is TRBV6-5, the J gene TRBJ2-2, with 8 positions matching TRBD1. CDR1 and CDR2 (germline): MNHEY, SVGAGI. CDR3 length equals 15 residues. With V trimmed by 4 bases and J by 4 bases, 5 bases remained unmatched. As DNA, the CDR3 is TGTGCCAGCAGTTTCGGACAGGGAGTCACCGGGGAGCTGTTTTTT. This encodes CASSFGQGVTGELFF.

V usage is TRBV30 and J usage is TRBJ1-1, with D unresolved. Germline-derived CDR1 and CDR2 are GTSNPN and SVGIG (reference sequence). The CDR3 runs 13 residues. V was clipped by 2 bases and J by 2 bases, with 9 bases between them. This chain's CDR3 is CAWSPGSNTEAFF. Written as DNA, the CDR3 is TGTGCCTGGAGTCCCGGGTCCAACACTGAAGCTTTCTTT.

The rearrangement joins TRBV18 to TRBJ2-7; TRBD1 is a possible D gene (6 bases). Trimming shortened V by 0 bases and J by 2 bases, and 14 bases separated the two germline ends. Germline V lookup: CDR1 KGHSH, CDR2 LQKENI. The CDR3 sequence is 16 residues long. The CDR3 loop reads CASSPPTGSSTYEQYF. CDR3 bases: TGTGCCAGCTCACCACCGACAGGCTCCTCTACCTACGAGCAGTACTTC.

This sequence joins TRBV10-3 and TRBJ2-5; 8 bases are a match to TRBD1. The CDR3 totals 14 residues. V trimming: 4 bases; J trimming: 3 bases; junction bases outside the gene matches: 4. Germline V gene data show CDR1 as ENHRY and CDR2 as SYGVKD. The DNA for the CDR3 is TGTGCCATCAGTGCTCAGGGGGCAAAAGAGACCCAGTACTTC. It codes for CAISAQGAKETQYF.

This sequence joins TRBV10-3 and TRBJ1-1, with TRBD1 matching 7 bases. J was trimmed by 4 bases and V by 0 bases; bases with no gene match: 2. This CDR3 has 14 amino acids. Germline CDR1 reads ENHRY; CDR2 reads SYGVKD. CDR3 bases: TGTGCCATCAGTGAGTCTGCAGGGGGCACTGAAGCTTTCTTT. Its translation: CAISESAGGTEAFF.

This clone has just one count. The rearrangement uses TRBV30 and TRBJ2-7, with TRBD1 matching over 7 bases. CDR3 length equals 14 residues. Germline CDR1 is GTSNPN and CDR2 is SVGIG (reference sequence). V dropped 4 bases and J dropped 6; count of bases not matched to a gene: 12. The CDR3 loop reads CAWTIGTAKGEQYF. As DNA, the CDR3 is TGTGCCTGGACCATCGGGACAGCTAAGGGCGAGCAGTACTTC. The variable domain in full, completed from reference TRBV30 and TRBJ2-7, reads SQTIHQWPATLVQPVGSPLSLECTVEGTSNPNLYWYRQAAGRGLQLLFYSVGIGQISSEVPQNLSASRPQDRQFILSSKKLLLSDSGFYLCAWTIGTAKGEQYFGPGTRLTVT.

The chain couples TRBV24-1 to TRBJ2-2; 12 bases align to TRBD2. Germline trimming cut 1 base from V and 0 bases from J; bases unmatched to any gene: 2. The V gene's germline CDR1 is KGHDR and CDR2 SFDVKD. This CDR3 comprises 18 residues. The CDR3 sequence: CATSDLGLAGPNTGELFF. CDR3 sequence (DNA): TGTGCCACCAGTGATTTAGGACTAGCGGGACCGAACACCGGGGAGCTGTTTTTT.

The table lists this clone with a count of one. V gene TRBV5-4 combines with J gene TRBJ2-3; TRBD2 matches at 8 bases. Germline-derived CDR1 and CDR2 are SGHNT and YYREEE (reference sequence). After removal of 1 base from V and 7 bases from J, the junction contained 8 bases not matched to a gene. The CDR3 is 15 amino acids. DNA of the CDR3: TGTGCCAGCAGCTTGAGTAGCGGGGACCAGTATACGCAGTATTTT. Protein product: CASSLSSGDQYTQYF.

The chain joins TRBV7-3 to TRBJ2-1, with D perhaps matching TRBD2 (6 bases). In germline, CDR1 is SGHTA, CDR2 FQGTGA. This CDR3 spans 16 amino acids. The V gene lost 5 bases and the J gene lost 6 bases, with 20 bases spanning the gap. CDR3 in DNA: TGTGCCAGCAGCCCCGGTGGGACTTCTCCCACCAATGAGCAGTTCTTC. Translation gives CASSPGGTSPTNEQFF.

The V gene is TRBV19, the J gene TRBJ2-5; TRBD2 matches at 8 bases. Germline CDR1 is LNHDA and CDR2 is SQIVND (reference sequence). This CDR3 region has 15 residues. V shed 5 bases and J 5 bases; nucleotides not matched to a gene: 10. This CDR3 reads CASSSGGEGRETQYF. For the CDR3, the DNA is TGTGCCAGTAGTTCGGGGGGGGAGGGCCGCGAGACCCAGTACTTC.

CDR3 in DNA: TGTGCCAGCGTAACAGGGGACGAGCAGTACTTC. It encodes CASVTGDEQYF. The chain recombines TRBV18 with TRBJ2-7; 7 bases are shared with TRBD1. The ends lost 8 bases at V and 5 bases at J; junction bases unmatched: 3. The CDR3 length is 11 residues. CDR1 and CDR2 from the germline V gene are KGHSH and LQKENI.

V and J are TRBV11-2 and TRBJ2-5; no clear D. V was clipped by 6 bases and J by 5 bases, with 13 bases between them. Germline-derived CDR1 and CDR2 are SGHAT and FQNNGV. This CDR3 comprises 13 residues. The CDR3 DNA reads TGTGCCAGCAGTCCACCCCGGCGGGAGACCCAGTACTTC. Amino acid sequence: CASSPPRRETQYF.

V usage is TRBV19 and J usage is TRBJ1-1; 7 bases match TRBD1. V lost 6 bases, J lost 2 bases, and 12 bases stayed unmatched. The CDR3 extends over 16 amino acids. Germline CDR1 reads LNHDA; CDR2 reads SQIVND (reference sequence). The CDR3 DNA follows: TGTGCCAGTAGATCGAAAGCCGGGACAGTTAACACTGAAGCTTTCTTT. Its protein is CASRSKAGTVNTEAFF.

This clone has only one observation. The chain links TRBV19 to TRBJ2-3; 11 bases match TRBD1. V shed 10 bases, J shed 4 bases, and the junction held 4 bases outside the gene matches. The CDR3 has 13 amino acids. Germline lookup yields CDR1 LNHDA and CDR2 SQIVND (reference sequence). The CDR3 nucleotides read TGTGCCATACGGACAGGGGGCTCAGATACGCAGTATTTT. Protein: CAIRTGGSDTQYF.

This clone was counted ten times or more. J is TRBJ2-5 and V is TRBV18; D not resolved. Trimming pared 3 bases from V and 4 bases from J, leaving 6 bases between. The CDR3 totals 12 residues. Germline loops: CDR1 KGHSH, CDR2 LQKENI. In DNA form, the CDR3 reads TGTGCCAGCTCACCCTTCAGAGAGACCCAGTACTTC. Its translation is CASSPFRETQYF.

V is TRBV11-2 and J is TRBJ2-5; weak D call: TRBD2 (5 bases). CDR1 and CDR2 from the germline V gene are SGHAT and FQNNGV. V was trimmed by 0 bases and J by 5 bases, leaving 16 bases between them. This CDR3 region has 16 residues. CDR3 nucleotides: TGTGCCAGCAGCTTAGATCTCCTTCTAGCAAAGGAGACCCAGTACTTC. Translating it yields CASSLDLLLAKETQYF.

This clone came up once. This chain uses TRBV19 with TRBJ2-7; no clear D gene. V was clipped by 7 bases and J by 2 bases, with 15 bases between them. The CDR3 runs to 14 residues. Germline CDR1 is LNHDA and CDR2 is SQIVND (reference sequence). The CDR3 loop is CASTHRSSPYEQYF. CDR3 sequence (DNA): TGTGCCAGTACCCACAGAAGCTCTCCCTACGAGCAGTACTTC. The full variable domain, completed using reference TRBV19 and TRBJ2-7, is DGGITQSPKYLFRKEGQNVTLSCEQNLNHDAMYWYRQDPGQGLRLIYYSQIVNDFQKGDIAEGYSVSREKKESFPLTVTSAQKNPTAFYLCASTHRSSPYEQYFGPGTRLTVT.

This chain joins TRBV5-6 and TRBJ2-5, with a weak D call TRBD2 (6 bases). V was pared by 1 base and J by 2 bases, with 12 bases between. The CDR3 length is 15 residues. Germline values: CDR1 SGHDT, CDR2 YYEEEE. Here the CDR3 reads CASSLTGVGQETQYF. The CDR3 DNA reads TGTGCCAGCAGCTTGACGGGAGTAGGGCAAGAGACCCAGTACTTC.

This rearrangement joins TRBV18 to TRBJ2-1; the match to TRBD2 covers 9 bases. CDR3 length equals 15 residues. Per the germline V gene, CDR1 is KGHSH and CDR2 is LQKENI. With V trimmed by 5 bases and J by 1 base, 3 bases remained unmatched. The CDR3 nucleotides read TGTGCCAGCTCAGGTCTAGCGGGGTCCTACAATGAGCAGTTCTTC. Translating it yields CASSGLAGSYNEQFF.

The chain is built from TRBV19 and TRBJ1-6; 7 bases are shared with TRBD1. The CDR3 loop spans 15 amino acids. From germline, CDR1 is LNHDA and CDR2 SQIVND (reference sequence). V gave up 7 bases and J gave up 3 bases; unmatched junction bases: 6. DNA for the CDR3: TGTGCCAGTATCCGGGACAGCGACTATAATTCACCCCTCCACTTT. As protein: CASIRDSDYNSPLHF.